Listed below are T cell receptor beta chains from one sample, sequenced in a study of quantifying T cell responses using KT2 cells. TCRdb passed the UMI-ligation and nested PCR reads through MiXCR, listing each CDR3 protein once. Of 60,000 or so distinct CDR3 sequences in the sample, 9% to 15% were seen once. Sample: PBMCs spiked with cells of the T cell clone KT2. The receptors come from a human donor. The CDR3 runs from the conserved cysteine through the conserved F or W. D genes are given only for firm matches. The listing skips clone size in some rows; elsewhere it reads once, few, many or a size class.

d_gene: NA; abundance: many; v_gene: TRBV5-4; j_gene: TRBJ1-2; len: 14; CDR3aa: CASSFSTGNYGYTF; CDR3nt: TGTGCCAGCAGCTTCTCAACAGGGAACTATGGCTACACCTTC
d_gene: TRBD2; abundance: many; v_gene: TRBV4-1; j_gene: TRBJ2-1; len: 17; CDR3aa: CASSQAITSGGKYEQFF; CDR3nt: TGCGCCAGCAGCCAGGCCATTACTAGCGGGGGGAAGTATGAGCAGTTCTTC
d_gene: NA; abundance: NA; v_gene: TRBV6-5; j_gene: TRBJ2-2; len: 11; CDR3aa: CATSYTGELFF; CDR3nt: TGTGCCACCTCTTACACCGGGGAGCTGTTTTTT
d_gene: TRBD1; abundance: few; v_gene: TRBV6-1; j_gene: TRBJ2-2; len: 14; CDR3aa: CASSQTGDTGELFF; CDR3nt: TGTGCCAGCAGTCAGACAGGGGACACCGGGGAGCTGTTTTTT
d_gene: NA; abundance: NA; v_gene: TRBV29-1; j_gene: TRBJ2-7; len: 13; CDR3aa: CSVGKGESYEQYF; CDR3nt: TGCAGCGTTGGGAAGGGTGAAAGCTACGAGCAGTACTTC
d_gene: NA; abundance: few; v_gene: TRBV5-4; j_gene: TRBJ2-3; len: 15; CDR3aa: CASSFNYLVPDTQYF; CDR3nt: TGTGCCAGCAGCTTTAACTACTTGGTTCCAGATACGCAGTATTTT
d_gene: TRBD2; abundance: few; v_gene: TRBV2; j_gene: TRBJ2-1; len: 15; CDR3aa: CASRIVAGKGNEQFF; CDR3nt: TGTGCCAGCAGGATAGTAGCGGGAAAAGGCAATGAGCAGTTCTTC
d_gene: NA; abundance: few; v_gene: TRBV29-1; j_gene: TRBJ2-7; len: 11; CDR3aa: CSVVDSYEQYF; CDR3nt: TGCAGCGTAGTAGACTCCTACGAGCAGTACTTC
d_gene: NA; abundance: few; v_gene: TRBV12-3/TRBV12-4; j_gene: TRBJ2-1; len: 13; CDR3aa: CASSLRGNNEQFF; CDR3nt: TGTGCCAGCAGTTTACGGGGGAACAATGAGCAGTTCTTC
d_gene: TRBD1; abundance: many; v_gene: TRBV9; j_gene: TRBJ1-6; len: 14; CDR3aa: CASSGQGGNSPLHF; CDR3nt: TGTGCCAGCAGCGGACAGGGGGGAAATTCACCCCTCCACTTT
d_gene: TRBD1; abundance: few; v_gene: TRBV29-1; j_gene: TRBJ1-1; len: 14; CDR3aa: CSVAPGQGITEAFF; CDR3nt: TGCAGCGTGGCTCCGGGACAGGGGATCACTGAAGCTTTCTTT
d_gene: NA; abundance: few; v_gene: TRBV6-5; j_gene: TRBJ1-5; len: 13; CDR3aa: CASSTGFNQPQHF; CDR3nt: TGTGCCAGCAGCACGGGATTCAATCAGCCCCAGCATTTT
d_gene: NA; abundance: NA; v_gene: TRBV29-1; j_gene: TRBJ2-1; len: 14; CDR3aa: CSVSPAGSYNEQFF; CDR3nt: TGCAGCGTGAGCCCTGCGGGGAGCTACAATGAGCAGTTCTTC
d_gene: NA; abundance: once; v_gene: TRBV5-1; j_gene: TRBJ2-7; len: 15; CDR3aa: CASSPELDFVHEQYF; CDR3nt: TGCGCCAGCAGCCCGGAGTTAGATTTTGTCCACGAGCAGTACTTC
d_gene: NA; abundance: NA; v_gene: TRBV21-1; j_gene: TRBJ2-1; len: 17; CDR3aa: CASIPGQGLMRVDEQFF; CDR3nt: TGTGCCAGCATCCCGGGACAGGGGCTAATGCGGGTGGATGAGCAGTTCTTC
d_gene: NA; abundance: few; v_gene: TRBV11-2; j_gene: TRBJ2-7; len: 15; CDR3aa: CASSLVGGGADEQYF; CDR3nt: TGTGCCAGCAGCTTAGTGGGCGGTGGGGCCGACGAGCAGTACTTC
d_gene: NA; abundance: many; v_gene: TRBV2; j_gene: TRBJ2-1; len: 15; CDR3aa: CASSGGRYSYNEQFF; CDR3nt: TGTGCCAGCAGTGGAGGCCGATATTCCTACAATGAGCAGTTCTTC
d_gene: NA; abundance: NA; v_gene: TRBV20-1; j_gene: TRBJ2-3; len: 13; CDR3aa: CSARDQYFDTQYF; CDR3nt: TGCAGTGCTAGAGATCAATACTTCGATACGCAGTATTTT
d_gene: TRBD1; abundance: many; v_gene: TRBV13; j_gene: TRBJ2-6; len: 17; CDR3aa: CASSLQGEDPGANVLTF; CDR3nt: TGTGCCAGCAGCCTCCAGGGGGAAGATCCTGGGGCCAACGTCCTGACTTTC
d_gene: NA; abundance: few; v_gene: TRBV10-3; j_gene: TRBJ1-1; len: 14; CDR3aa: CASRRDVMNTEAFF; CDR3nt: TGTGCCTCCCGCCGCGACGTGATGAACACTGAAGCTTTCTTT
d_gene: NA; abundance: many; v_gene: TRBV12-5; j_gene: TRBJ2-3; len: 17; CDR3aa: CASGLVTLQLSTDTQYF; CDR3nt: TGTGCTAGTGGTTTGGTAACCCTCCAGCTTAGCACAGATACGCAGTATTTT
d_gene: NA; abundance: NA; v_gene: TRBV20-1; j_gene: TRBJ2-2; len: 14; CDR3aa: CSAKSLGDTGELFF; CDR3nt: TGCAGTGCTAAGTCACTCGGGGACACCGGGGAGCTGTTTTTT
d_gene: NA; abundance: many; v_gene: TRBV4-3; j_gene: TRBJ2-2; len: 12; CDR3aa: CASSQGGGELFF; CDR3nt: TGCGCCAGCAGCCAAGGAGGCGGGGAGCTGTTTTTT
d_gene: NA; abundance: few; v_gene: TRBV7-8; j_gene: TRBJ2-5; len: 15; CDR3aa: CASSLARGFQETQYF; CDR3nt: TGTGCCAGCAGCTTAGCCCGGGGGTTCCAAGAGACCCAGTACTTC
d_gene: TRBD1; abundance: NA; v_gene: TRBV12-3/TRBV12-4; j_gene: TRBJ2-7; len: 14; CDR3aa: CASSFDRGIDEQYF; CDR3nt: TGTGCCAGCAGTTTCGACAGGGGAATAGACGAGCAGTACTTC
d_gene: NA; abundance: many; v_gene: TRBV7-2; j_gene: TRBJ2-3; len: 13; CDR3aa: CASSPSFADTQYF; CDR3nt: TGTGCCAGCAGCCCTAGCTTCGCAGATACGCAGTATTTT
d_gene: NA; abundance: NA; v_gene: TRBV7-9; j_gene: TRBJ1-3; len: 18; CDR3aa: CASSLAVGGFVSGNTIYF; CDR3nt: TGTGCCAGCAGCTTAGCGGTTGGAGGGTTCGTCTCTGGAAACACCATATATTTT
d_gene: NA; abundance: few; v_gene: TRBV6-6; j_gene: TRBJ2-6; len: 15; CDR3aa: CASSSLGSGANVLTF; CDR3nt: TGTGCCAGCAGCTCACTAGGCTCTGGGGCCAACGTCCTGACTTTC
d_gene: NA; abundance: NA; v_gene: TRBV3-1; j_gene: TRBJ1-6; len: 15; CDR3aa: CASSLRDSSLRPLHF; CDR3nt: TGTGCCAGCAGCCTAAGAGACAGTTCTCTTAGGCCCCTCCACTTT
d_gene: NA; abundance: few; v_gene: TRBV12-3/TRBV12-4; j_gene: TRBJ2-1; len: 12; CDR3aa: CASSTGLNEQFF; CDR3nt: TGTGCCAGTTCGACGGGGTTAAATGAGCAGTTCTTC
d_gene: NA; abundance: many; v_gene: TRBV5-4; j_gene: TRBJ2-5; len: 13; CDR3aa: CASSKAPPETQYF; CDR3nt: TGTGCCAGCAGTAAGGCCCCCCCGGAGACCCAGTACTTC
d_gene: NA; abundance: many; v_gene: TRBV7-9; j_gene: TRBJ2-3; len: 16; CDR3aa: CASSPPAGASTDTQYF; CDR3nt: TGTGCCAGCAGCCCACCGGCGGGGGCCAGCACAGATACGCAGTATTTT
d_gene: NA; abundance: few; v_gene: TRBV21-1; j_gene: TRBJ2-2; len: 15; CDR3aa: CASGGQGENTGELFF; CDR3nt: TGTGCCAGCGGTGGACAGGGGGAGAACACCGGGGAGCTGTTTTTT
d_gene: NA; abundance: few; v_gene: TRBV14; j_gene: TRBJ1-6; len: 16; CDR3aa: CASSLGNGAYNSPLHF; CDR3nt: TGTGCCAGCAGCCTTGGCAATGGTGCCTATAATTCACCCCTCCACTTT
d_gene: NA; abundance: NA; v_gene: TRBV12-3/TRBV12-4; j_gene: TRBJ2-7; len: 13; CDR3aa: CASSYTTLDEQYF; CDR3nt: TGTGCCAGCAGTTATACGACGTTGGACGAGCAGTACTTC
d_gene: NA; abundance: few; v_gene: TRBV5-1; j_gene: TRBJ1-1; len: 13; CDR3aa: CASSFSGETEAFF; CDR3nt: TGCGCCAGCAGCTTTTCAGGGGAGACTGAAGCTTTCTTT
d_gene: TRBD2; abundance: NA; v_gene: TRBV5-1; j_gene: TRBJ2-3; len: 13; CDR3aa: CASREKREGPQYF; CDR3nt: TGCGCCAGCAGGGAGAAGCGGGAGGGCCCGCAGTATTTT
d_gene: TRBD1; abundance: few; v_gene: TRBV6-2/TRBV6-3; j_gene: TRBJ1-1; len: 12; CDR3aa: CASGQGHTEAFF; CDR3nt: TGTGCCAGCGGACAGGGGCACACTGAAGCTTTCTTT
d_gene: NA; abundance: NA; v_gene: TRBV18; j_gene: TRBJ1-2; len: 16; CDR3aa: CASSPEPATDHYGYTF; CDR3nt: TGTGCCAGCTCACCTGAACCCGCGACGGACCACTATGGCTACACCTTC
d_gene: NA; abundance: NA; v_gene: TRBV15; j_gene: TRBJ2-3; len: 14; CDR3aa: CATSRASEWDTQYF; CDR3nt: TGTGCCACCAGCAGAGCCTCCGAATGGGATACGCAGTATTTT
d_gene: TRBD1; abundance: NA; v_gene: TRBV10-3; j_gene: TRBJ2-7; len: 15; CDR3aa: CAISEGQGSIYEQYF; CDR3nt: TGTGCCATCAGTGAGGGACAGGGATCAATCTACGAGCAGTACTTC
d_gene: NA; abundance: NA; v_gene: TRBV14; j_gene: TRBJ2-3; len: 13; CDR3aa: CASSQVSVAPQYF; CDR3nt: TGTGCCAGCAGCCAAGTTTCTGTGGCGCCGCAGTATTTT
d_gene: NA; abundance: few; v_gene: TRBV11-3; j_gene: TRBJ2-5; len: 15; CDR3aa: CASSLNLEGEETQYF; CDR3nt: TGTGCCAGCAGCTTGAATTTGGAGGGAGAAGAGACCCAGTACTTC
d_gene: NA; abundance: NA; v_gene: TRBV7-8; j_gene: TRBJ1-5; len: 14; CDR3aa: CASSSRGWEQPQHF; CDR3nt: TGTGCCAGCAGCTCAAGGGGTTGGGAGCAGCCCCAGCATTTT
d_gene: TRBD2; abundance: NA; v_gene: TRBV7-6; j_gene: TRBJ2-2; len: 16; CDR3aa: CASSLTSGGNTGELFF; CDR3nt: TGTGCCAGCAGCCTAACTAGCGGGGGGAACACCGGGGAGCTGTTTTTT
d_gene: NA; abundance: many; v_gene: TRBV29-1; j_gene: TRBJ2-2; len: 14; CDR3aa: CSVGTGSNTGELFF; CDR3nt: TGCAGCGTTGGAACAGGTTCGAACACCGGGGAGCTGTTTTTT
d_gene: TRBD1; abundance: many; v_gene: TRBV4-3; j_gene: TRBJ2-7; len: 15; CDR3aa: CASSQDPTGVGEQYF; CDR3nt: TGCGCCAGCAGCCAAGATCCGACAGGGGTGGGCGAGCAGTACTTC
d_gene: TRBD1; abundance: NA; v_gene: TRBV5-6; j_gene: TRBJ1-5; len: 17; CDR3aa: CASSLYGQGDSNQPQHF; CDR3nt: TGTGCCAGCAGTCTCTACGGACAGGGTGATAGCAATCAGCCCCAGCATTTT
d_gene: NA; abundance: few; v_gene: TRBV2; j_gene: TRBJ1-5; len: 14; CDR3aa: CASSDAEPNQPQHF; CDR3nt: TGTGCCAGCAGTGACGCGGAACCCAATCAGCCCCAGCATTTT
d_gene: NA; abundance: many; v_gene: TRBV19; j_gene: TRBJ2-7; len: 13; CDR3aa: CASSPRGAYEQYF; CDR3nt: TGTGCCAGTAGTCCGCGGGGTGCCTACGAGCAGTACTTC
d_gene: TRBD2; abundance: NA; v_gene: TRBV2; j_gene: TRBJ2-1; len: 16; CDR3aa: CASSESAGGLMNEQFF; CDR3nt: TGTGCCAGCAGTGAGTCAGCGGGAGGACTCATGAATGAGCAGTTCTTC
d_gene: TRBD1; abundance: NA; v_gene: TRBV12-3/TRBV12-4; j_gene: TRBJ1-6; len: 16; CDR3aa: CASRSGTGHGNSPLHF; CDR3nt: TGTGCCAGCAGGTCCGGGACAGGGCATGGTAATTCACCCCTCCACTTT
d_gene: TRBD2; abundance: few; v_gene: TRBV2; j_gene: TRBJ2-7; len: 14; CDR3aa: CASKWSGRGYEQYF; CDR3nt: TGTGCCAGCAAGTGGAGCGGGAGAGGGTACGAGCAGTACTTC